These T cell receptor beta chains were read from a single sample in a study of cytotoxic CD8 clonotypes in ibrutinib-treated CLL. TCRdb's copy holds only in-frame clones and misses some; the assay was immunoSEQ multiplex PCR. The table has some 200,000 clones, approximately 68% seen once; the top ten hold roughly 12%. The material sequenced was PBMCs, taken after 24 months of ibrutinib treatment. Source of these receptors: a human donor with chronic lymphocytic leukemia. Both conserved end residues are part of each CDR3. The order of the fields is clone size, J gene, D gene, V gene, CDR3 length, CDR3 DNA, CDR3 protein. D genes are given only for firm matches. Clone sizes are given selectively: once, few, many, or a class where the clone is expanded.

few TRBJ2-7 - TRBV10-3 12 TGTGCCATCAGTCGCGACTCCTACGAGCAGTACTTC CAISRDSYEQYF
- TRBJ1-5 TRBD1 TRBV4-3 15 TGCGCCAGCAGCCAAGGCAGGGGGCGAAATCAGCCCCAGCATTTT CASSQGRGRNQPQHF
- TRBJ2-2 - TRBV7-9 15 TGTGCCAGCAGCTTAATATACGGTGCTGACGGGGAGCTGTTTTTT CASSLIYGADGELFF
- TRBJ2-7 TRBD2 TRBV11-2 16 TGTGCCAGCAGCTCGACCTTTGGGACTAGCAACTACGAGCAGTACTTC CASSSTFGTSNYEQYF
- TRBJ2-3 - TRBV28 15 TGTGCCAGCAGTCCTCTGGGGGGGCTTACAGATACGCAGTATTTT CASSPLGGLTDTQYF
- TRBJ2-5 TRBD1 TRBV27 14 TGTGCCAGCAGTCCGGGGACAGGCCAGGTCACCCAGTACTTC CASSPGTGQVTQYF
- TRBJ2-6 - TRBV5-1 16 TGCGCCAGCAGTAGAGTGGCCGGGGGTGGGGCCAACGTCCTGACTTTC CASSRVAGGGANVLTF
- TRBJ2-7 TRBD1 TRBV11-3 14 TGTGCCAGCAGCTTAGATGGACAGGACTACGAGCAGTACTTC CASSLDGQDYEQYF
- TRBJ2-3 TRBD2 TRBV7-9 13 TGTGCCAGCAGGTTTAGCGGGAGCCCTACGCAGTATTTT CASRFSGSPTQYF
- TRBJ2-1 - TRBV4-3 17 TGCGCCAGCAGCCGTGATTACGGGAGCAGCTCCTACAATGAGCAGTTCTTC CASSRDYGSSSYNEQFF
- TRBJ1-1 - TRBV7-9 15 TGTGCCAGCAGCTTTGGGGGGATTGGAGGCACTGAAGCTTTCTTT CASSFGGIGGTEAFF
- TRBJ2-1 - TRBV9 16 TGTGCCAGCAGCGATACGACAGGGAGGTCCTACAATGAGCAGTTCTTC CASSDTTGRSYNEQFF
- TRBJ2-2 - TRBV9 16 TGTGCCAGCAGCGTTTTCTCCGCAACGAACACCGGGGAGCTGTTTTTT CASSVFSATNTGELFF
- TRBJ1-4 TRBD1 TRBV28 16 TGTGCCAGCGTGACAGGGGGCGCATGGACTAATGAAAAACTGTTTTTT CASVTGGAWTNEKLFF
- TRBJ2-1 - TRBV10-3 15 TGTGCCATCAGTGAGTCTGTAACCCGGTACAATGAGCAGTTCTTC CAISESVTRYNEQFF
- TRBJ2-7 - TRBV7-2 16 TGTGCCAGCAGCCCAGGGTATCGGGGCTTGTTCGCCGAGCAGTACTTC CASSPGYRGLFAEQYF
- TRBJ2-3 - TRBV5-4 15 TGTGCCAGCAGCTTGTTTTCGTACCCACCAGATACGCAGTATTTT CASSLFSYPPDTQYF
- TRBJ2-3 TRBD2 TRBV29-1 14 TGCAGCGTCGAAGGACTAGCTGGCACAGATACGCAGTATTTT CSVEGLAGTDTQYF
few TRBJ2-1 - TRBV14 16 TGTGCCAGCAGCCAAAGCTCGAGACTGAGGTACAATGAGCAGTTCTTC CASSQSSRLRYNEQFF
- TRBJ1-2 - TRBV7-2 14 TGTGCCAGCAGCTTGTCCCGGGGTGGCTATGGCTACACCTTC CASSLSRGGYGYTF
- TRBJ2-3 TRBD2 TRBV7-3 15 TGTGCCAGCAGCTTGAGCGGGAGTGCTTCGGATACGCAGTATTTT CASSLSGSASDTQYF
- TRBJ1-2 TRBD1 TRBV11-2 14 TGTGCCAGCAGCGACGGACAGGGTACCTATGGCTACACCTTC CASSDGQGTYGYTF
few TRBJ1-5 - TRBV6-6 13 TGTGCCAGCAGAACGGATAGCAATCAGCCCCAGCATTTT CASRTDSNQPQHF
once TRBJ2-1 TRBD2 TRBV7-2 16 TGTGCCAGCAGCTTGGCTAGCGGGCCACAGTACAATGAGCAGTTCTTC CASSLASGPQYNEQFF
few TRBJ1-3 - TRBV29-1 12 TGCGGGATGACATTCTCTGGAAACACCATATATTTT CGMTFSGNTIYF
- TRBJ2-7 TRBD1 TRBV7-2 14 TGTGCCAGCAGCTTTCCCGGACAGGGCTACGAGCAGTACTTC CASSFPGQGYEQYF
once TRBJ2-7 - TRBV2 15 TGTGCCAGCAGTGAAGTCAGAGGGCAGTACCCCCCTTTGGTCTTC CASSEVRGQYPPLVF
once TRBJ1-1 - TRBV13 11 TGTGCCAGCAGCTCAACAGCAGAAGCTTTCTTT CASSSTAEAFF
- TRBJ1-2 - TRBV6-1 14 TGTGCCAGCACCCCAGAGAGGGGGTACTATGGCTACACCTTC CASTPERGYYGYTF
- TRBJ1-5 - TRBV27 16 TGTGCCAGCAGGCAGGGGTTCGGGGGGTCCTATCAGCCCCAGCATTTT CASRQGFGGSYQPQHF
- TRBJ2-7 TRBD2 TRBV7-3 17 TGTGCCAGCAGCTTAGGCCCGGGACTAGCGGCACCCTACGAGCAGTACTTC CASSLGPGLAAPYEQYF
- TRBJ2-3 - TRBV29-1 14 TGCAGCGTTAGGGTGAGGAGCTACACAGATACGCAGTATTTT CSVRVRSYTDTQYF
few TRBJ2-7 - TRBV11-2 14 TGTGCCAGCAGCTTAGTGGGGCAGTCCCTCGAGCAGTACTTC CASSLVGQSLEQYF
- TRBJ2-2 TRBD1 TRBV27 15 TGTGCCAGCAGTTTGTGGACAGGGAGCACCGGGGAGCTGTTTTTT CASSLWTGSTGELFF
- TRBJ2-1 - TRBV7-6 15 TGTGCCAGCAGCTTAGGGCGGATACTCTACAATGAGCAGTTCTTC CASSLGRILYNEQFF
- TRBJ2-3 TRBD2 TRBV11-3 17 TGTGCCAGCAGCGGGCGACTAGCGGGAGGCACCACAGATACGCAGTATTTT CASSGRLAGGTTDTQYF
- TRBJ2-7 TRBD2 TRBV18 16 TGTGCCAGCTCACCACGTCCAGCGGGAGTCGGGTACGAGCAGTACTTC CASSPRPAGVGYEQYF
- TRBJ1-1 - TRBV7-9 16 TGTGCCAGCAGCTTAAGTATATGGATTACGGACACTGAAGCTTTCTTT CASSLSIWITDTEAFF
- TRBJ2-2 TRBD2 TRBV5-4 17 TGTGCCAGCAGCCCGGGACTAGCGGGAGGACTCACCGGGGAGCTGTTTTTT CASSPGLAGGLTGELFF
- TRBJ2-7 TRBD2 TRBV19 15 TGTGCCAGTAGTCCTCGACTAGCGGGAGCCTACGAGCAGTACTTC CASSPRLAGAYEQYF
- TRBJ1-5 - TRBV7-7 13 TGTGCTAGCAGCCCGGACTTCGGTCAGCCCCAGCATTTT CASSPDFGQPQHF